This T cell receptor beta chain was sequenced in a study of identifying expanded T cells in peripheral blood. Study-wide findings and caveats: Variance in clone template counts between approximately two-week samples significantly increased with total template count across all healthy donors. Over approximately two and four weeks, about 15 and 19 clones changed, versus approximately 1.2 between replicates.

Healthy donors had no documented immune events, such as infections, while sampled. Sequenced by immunoSEQ multiplex PCR; TCRdb stores in-frame clones only, minus some. The table records 90,000 to 100,000 clones, roughly 86% of them present only once. This clone has more than one count but fewer than ten. What it binds is not known. The specimen sequenced was blood. The receptor's source is a person aged 18 to 75 in good health.

CDR3 coding DNA: TGTGCCAGCAGCCCAGACAGGGCAGCTGAAGCTTTCTTT. Translated: CASSPDRAAEAFF. The V call is TRBV7-2, the J call TRBJ1-1; TRBD1 matches at 7 bases. Germline lookup yields CDR1 SGHTA and CDR2 FQGNSA. The V segment lost 5 bases and the J segment 6 bases; nucleotides outside the gene matches: 6. This CDR3 region has 13 residues. The complete variable domain, with remaining parts taken from reference TRBV7-2 and TRBJ1-1, reads GAGVSQSPSNKVTEKGKDVELRCDPISGHTALYWYRQSLGQGLEFLIYFQGNSAPDKSGLPSDRFSAERTGGSVSTLTIQRTQQEDSAVYLCASSPDRAAEAFFGQGTRLTVV.